This T cell receptor (beta chain) comes out of a study of cytomegalovirus exposure and HLA in healthy donors. Looking at the study overall: There were several hundred genotyped donors. Of these, about 81% fell in the genetic ancestry cluster associated with self-reported Caucasian donors.

Trimming removed 0 bases at V and 0 bases at J, with 9 bases between. Germline loops: CDR1 SGHRS, CDR2 YFSETQ. The CDR3 is 15 residues long. PCR involved 60 Vbeta and 13 Jbeta primers. The data were produced by immunoSEQ multiplex PCR, yet TCRdb's version contains in-frame clones alone and is incomplete. The table includes about 190,000 clones, just under 75% detected once. About this clone itself: Its cognate antigen is unknown.

Notes on the study in general: Later work found that TCR association rates differed between HLA loci; DRB1 had the most and HLA-C the fewest. A later analysis showed that HLA-associated TCR beta chains had undergone more clonal expansion than equally common others. Presence/absence analyses treated sequencing depth as roughly uniform across donors.

The rearrangement uses TRBV5-1 and TRBJ1-2; no firm D call. Sequences were obtained from PBMCs. The TCR sequence derives from a man younger than 45 in good health and CMV-seropositive. The CDR3, as DNA: TGCGCCAGCAGCTTGGGGCAGATAACTAACTATGGCTACACCTTC. Protein sequence: CASSLGQITNYGYTF.